What follows is one TCR beta chain and its context. Antigen specificity is unknown. The CDR3 runs 12 residues. CDR1 and CDR2 (germline): SNHLY, FYNNEI. V dropped 6 bases and J dropped 8 bases, with 13 bases sitting between them. The data stem from a study of STAT5B mutations in CD4+ large granular lymphocyte leukemia. Here immunoSEQ multiplex PCR was the method, and the copy in TCRdb shows in-frame clones only, minus some. The data show 30,000 to 40,000 clones, with about 70% seen just once and less than 2.5% held by the top ten. Notes on the study in general: 8/27 top patient clones versus 2/35 control clones were TRBV06-family.

The chain couples TRBV2 to TRBJ1-2, with D possibly being TRBD1 (5 bases). The TCR comes from a human donor in good health. The sample taken for sequencing was CD4+ T cells from blood buffy coats. CDR3 DNA: TGTGCCAGCAGGGGAGAGGGGAAGGGCTACACCTTC. Translated: CASRGEGKGYTF. The variable domain in full, with the rest retrieved from reference TRBV2 and TRBJ1-2, is EPEVTQTPSHQVTQMGQEVILRCVPISNHLYFYWYRQILGQKVEFLVSFYNNEISEKSEIFDDQFSVERPDGSNFTLKIRSTKLEDSAMYFCASRGEGKGYTFGSGTRLTVV.